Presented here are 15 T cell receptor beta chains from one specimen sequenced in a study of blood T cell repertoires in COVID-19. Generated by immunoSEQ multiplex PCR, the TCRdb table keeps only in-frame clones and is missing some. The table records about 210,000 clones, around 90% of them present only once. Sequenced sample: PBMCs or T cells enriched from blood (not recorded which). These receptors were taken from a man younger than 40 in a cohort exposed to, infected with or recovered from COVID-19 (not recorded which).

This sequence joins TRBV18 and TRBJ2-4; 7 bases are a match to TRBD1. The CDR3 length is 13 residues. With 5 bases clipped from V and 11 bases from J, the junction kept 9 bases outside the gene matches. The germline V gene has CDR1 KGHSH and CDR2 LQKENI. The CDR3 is CASSNHRDSFQYF. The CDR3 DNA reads TGTGCCAGCTCAAACCACCGGGACAGCTTTCAGTACTTC.

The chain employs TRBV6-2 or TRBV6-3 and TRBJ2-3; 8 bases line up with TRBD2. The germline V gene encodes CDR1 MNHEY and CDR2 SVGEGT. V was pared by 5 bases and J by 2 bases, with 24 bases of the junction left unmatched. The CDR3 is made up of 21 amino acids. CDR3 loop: CASSTYGARGRSDKPTDTQYF. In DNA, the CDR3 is TGTGCCAGCAGTACGTACGGGGCTCGCGGGAGGTCCGATAAACCCACAGATACGCAGTATTTT.

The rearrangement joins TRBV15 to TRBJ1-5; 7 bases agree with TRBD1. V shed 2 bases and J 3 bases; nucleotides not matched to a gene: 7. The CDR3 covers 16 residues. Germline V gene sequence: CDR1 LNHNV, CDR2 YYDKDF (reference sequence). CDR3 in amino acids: CATSRSRQGLNQPQHF. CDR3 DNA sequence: TGTGCCACCAGCAGATCGAGACAGGGCCTCAATCAGCCCCAGCATTTT.

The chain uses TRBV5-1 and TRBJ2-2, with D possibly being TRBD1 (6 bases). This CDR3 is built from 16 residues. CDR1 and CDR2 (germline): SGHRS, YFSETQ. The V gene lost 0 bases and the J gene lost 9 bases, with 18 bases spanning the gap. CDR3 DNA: TGCGCCAGCAGCTTGGCCGGGACCGACAGGTTTAGGGAGCTGTTTTTT. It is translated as CASSLAGTDRFRELFF.

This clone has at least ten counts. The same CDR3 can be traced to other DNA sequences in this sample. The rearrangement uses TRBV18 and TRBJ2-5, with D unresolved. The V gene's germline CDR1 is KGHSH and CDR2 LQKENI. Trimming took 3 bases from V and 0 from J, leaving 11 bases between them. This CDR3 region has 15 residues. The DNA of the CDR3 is TGTGCCAGCTCACCGATTGGCAGAAACCAAGAGACCCAGTACTTC. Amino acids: CASSPIGRNQETQYF.

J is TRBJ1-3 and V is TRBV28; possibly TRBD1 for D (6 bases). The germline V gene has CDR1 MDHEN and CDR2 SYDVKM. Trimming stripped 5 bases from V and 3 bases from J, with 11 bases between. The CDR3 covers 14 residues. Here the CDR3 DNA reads TGTGCCAGCAGTCTATTGGACAGTGGAAACACCATATATTTT. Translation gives CASSLLDSGNTIYF.

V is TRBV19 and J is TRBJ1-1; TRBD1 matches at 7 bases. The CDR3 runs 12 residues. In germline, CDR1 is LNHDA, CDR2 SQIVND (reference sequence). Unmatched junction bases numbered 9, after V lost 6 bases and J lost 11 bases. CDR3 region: CASSLTGVWAFF. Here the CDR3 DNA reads TGTGCCAGTAGCCTAACAGGGGTTTGGGCTTTCTTT.

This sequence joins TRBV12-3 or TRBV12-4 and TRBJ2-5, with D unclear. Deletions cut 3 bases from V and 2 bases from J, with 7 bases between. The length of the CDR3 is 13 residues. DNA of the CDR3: TGTGCCAGCAGTTTGGGCGCTCAAGAGACCCAGTACTTC. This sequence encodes CASSLGAQETQYF.

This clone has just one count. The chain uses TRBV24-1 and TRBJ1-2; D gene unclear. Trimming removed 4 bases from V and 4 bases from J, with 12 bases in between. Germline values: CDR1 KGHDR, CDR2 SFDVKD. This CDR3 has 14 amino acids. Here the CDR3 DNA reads TGTGCCACCAGTGACCAAGCTATGGTCTATGGCTACACCTTC. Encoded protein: CATSDQAMVYGYTF.

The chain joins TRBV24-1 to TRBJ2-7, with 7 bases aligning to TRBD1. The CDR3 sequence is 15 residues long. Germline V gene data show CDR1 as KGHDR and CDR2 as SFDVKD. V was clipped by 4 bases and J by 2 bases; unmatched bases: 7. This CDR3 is CATSDWTGNAYEQYF. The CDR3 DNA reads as TGTGCCACCAGTGACTGGACAGGAAACGCCTACGAGCAGTACTTC.

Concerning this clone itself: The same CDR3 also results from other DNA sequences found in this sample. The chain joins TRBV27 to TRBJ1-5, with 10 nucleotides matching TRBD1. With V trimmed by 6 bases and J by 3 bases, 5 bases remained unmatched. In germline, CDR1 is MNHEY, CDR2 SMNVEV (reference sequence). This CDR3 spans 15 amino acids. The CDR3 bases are TGTGCCAGCAGCCTCGGGACAGGGGCCAATCAGCCCCAGCATTTT. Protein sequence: CASSLGTGANQPQHF.

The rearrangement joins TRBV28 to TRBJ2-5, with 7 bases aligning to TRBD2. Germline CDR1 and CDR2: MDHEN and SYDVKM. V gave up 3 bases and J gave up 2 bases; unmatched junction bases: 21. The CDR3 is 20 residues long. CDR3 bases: TGTGCCAGCAGTTTCCCCTCTGTTGCGGGAGAGGCGGAAGGGCAAGAGACCCAGTACTTC. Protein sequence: CASSFPSVAGEAEGQETQYF.

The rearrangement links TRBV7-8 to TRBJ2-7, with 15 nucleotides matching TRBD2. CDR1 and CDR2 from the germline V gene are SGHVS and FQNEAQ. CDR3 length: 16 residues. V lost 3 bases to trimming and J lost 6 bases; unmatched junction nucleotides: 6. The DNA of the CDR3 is TGTGCCAGCAGCTTCGGACTAGCGGGAGGGACTCGCGAGCAGTACTTC. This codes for CASSFGLAGGTREQYF.

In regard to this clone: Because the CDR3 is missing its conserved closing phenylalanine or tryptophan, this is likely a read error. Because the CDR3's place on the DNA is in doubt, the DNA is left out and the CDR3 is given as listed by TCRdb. The CDR3 region is CASSDLFGPLGRLAI. The rearrangement uses TRBV10-2 and TRBJ2-7; TRBD2 was called by the table and not checked on the DNA. The germline CDR1 and CDR2 sequences are WSHSY and SAAADI. The CDR3 length equals 15 residues, ends included.

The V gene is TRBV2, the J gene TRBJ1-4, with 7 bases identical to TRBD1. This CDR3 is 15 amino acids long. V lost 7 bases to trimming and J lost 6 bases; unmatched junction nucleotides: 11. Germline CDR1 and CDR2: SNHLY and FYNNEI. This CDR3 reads CASNLLGTDDEKLFF. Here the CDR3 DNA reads TGTGCCAGCAACCTCCTCGGGACAGACGATGAAAAACTGTTTTTT.